This TCR beta chain was found in a study of blood T cell repertoires in COVID-19. Study in general: The United States, Italy and Spain supplied acute and convalescent COVID-19 samples. The analysed material was cDNA or gDNA that came from T cells, B-cell-depleted T cells, or PBMCs.

Germline assignment: CDR1 SGHRS and CDR2 YFSETQ. V was trimmed by 0 bases and J by 11 bases, leaving 11 bases between them. This CDR3 has 12 amino acids. As originally analysed: Quantification of nucleated cells was approximated via reference gene primer amplification. Sequencing used immunoSEQ multiplex PCR; TCRdb keeps in-frame clones, though not all of them. V and J calls and clone size come straight from that table; D and trimming were deduced from the DNA. This sample yields hundreds of thousands of clones, of which around four fifths are seen a single time; approximately 3.8% belongs to the top ten.

The TCR sequence derives from a woman aged 50 to 60 with active or convalescent COVID-19. Sequencing was performed on peripheral blood. The chain uses TRBV5-1 and TRBJ1-1, with a possible D match to TRBD1 (5 bases). The CDR3: CASSLGGGDAFF. CDR3 DNA sequence: TGCGCCAGCAGCTTGGGAGGAGGGGATGCTTTCTTT.